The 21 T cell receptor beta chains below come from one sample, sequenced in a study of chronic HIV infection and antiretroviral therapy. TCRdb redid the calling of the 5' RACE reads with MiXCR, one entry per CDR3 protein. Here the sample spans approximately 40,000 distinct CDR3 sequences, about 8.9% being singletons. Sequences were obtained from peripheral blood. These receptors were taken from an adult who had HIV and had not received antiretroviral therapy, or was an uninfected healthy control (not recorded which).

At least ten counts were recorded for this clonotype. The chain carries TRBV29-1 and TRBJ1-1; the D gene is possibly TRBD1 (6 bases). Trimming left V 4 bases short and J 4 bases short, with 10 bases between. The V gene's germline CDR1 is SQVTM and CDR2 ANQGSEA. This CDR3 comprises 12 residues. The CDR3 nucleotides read TGCAGCGTTGGGACAGAGGGCACTGAAGCTTTCTTT. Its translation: CSVGTEGTEAFF.

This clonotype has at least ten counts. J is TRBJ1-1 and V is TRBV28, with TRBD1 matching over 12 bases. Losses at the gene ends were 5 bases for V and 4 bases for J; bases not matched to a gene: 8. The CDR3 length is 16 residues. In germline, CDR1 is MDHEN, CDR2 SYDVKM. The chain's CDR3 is CASSPRDRGPGTEAFF. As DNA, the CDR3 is TGTGCCAGCAGTCCGCGGGACAGGGGGCCCGGCACTGAAGCTTTCTTT. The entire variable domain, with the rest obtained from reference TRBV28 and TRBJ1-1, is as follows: DVKVTQSSRYLVKRTGEKVFLECVQDMDHENMFWYRQDPGLGLRLIYFSYDVKMKEKGDIPEGYSVSREKKERFSLILESASTNQTSMYLCASSPRDRGPGTEAFFGQGTRLTVV.

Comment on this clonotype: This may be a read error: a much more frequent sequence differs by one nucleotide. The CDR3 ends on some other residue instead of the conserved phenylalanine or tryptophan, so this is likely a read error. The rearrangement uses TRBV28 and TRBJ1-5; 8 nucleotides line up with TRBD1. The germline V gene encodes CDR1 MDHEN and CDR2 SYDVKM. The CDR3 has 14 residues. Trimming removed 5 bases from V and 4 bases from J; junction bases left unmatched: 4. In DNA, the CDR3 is TGTGCCAGCAGTACAGGGGGTCCTAATCAGCCCCAGCATCTT. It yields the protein CASSTGGPNQPQHL.

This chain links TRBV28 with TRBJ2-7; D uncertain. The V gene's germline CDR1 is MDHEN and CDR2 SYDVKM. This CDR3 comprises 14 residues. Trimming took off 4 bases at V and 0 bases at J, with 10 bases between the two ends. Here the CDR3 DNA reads TGTGCCAGCAGTTCTCCCGGGCGCTCCTACGAGCAGTACTTC. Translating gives CASSSPGRSYEQYF.

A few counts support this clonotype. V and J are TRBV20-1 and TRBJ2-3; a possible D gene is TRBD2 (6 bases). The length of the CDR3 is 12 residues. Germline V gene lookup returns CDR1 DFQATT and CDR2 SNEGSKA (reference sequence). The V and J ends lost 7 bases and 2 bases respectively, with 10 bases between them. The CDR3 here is CSVGLTTDTQYF. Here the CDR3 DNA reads TGCAGTGTCGGACTAACCACAGATACGCAGTATTTT.

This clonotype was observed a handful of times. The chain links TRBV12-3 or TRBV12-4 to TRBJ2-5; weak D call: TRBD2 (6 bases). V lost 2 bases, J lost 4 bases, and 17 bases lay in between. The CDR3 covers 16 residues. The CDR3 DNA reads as TGTGCCAGCAGTTTAAACTCCGCACGGGGAGGAGAGACCCAGTACTTC. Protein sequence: CASSLNSARGGETQYF.

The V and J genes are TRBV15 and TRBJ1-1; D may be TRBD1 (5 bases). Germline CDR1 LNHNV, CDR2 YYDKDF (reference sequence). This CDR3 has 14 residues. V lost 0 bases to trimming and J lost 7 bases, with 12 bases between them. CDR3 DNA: TGTGCCACCAGCAGAGATGAAGTAAGGGGTGAAGCTTTCTTT. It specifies CATSRDEVRGEAFF.

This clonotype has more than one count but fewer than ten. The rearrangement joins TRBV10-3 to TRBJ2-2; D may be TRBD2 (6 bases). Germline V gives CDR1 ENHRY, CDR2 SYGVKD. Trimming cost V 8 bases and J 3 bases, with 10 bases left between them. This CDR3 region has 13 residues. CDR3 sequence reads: CAIRWGDTGELFF. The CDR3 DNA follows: TGTGCCATCCGCTGGGGGGACACCGGGGAGCTGTTTTTT.

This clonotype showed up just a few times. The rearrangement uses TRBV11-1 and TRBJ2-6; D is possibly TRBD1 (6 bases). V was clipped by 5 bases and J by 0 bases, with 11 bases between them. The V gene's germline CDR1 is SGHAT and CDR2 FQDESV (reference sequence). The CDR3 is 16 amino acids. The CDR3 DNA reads TGTGCCAGCAGCCACACAGGGAGCTCTGGGGCCAACGTCCTGACTTTC. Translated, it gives CASSHTGSSGANVLTF.

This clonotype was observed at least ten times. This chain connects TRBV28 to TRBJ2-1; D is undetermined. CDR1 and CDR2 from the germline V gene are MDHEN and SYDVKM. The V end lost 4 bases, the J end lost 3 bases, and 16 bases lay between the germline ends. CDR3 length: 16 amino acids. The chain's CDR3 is CASSSLTRRYYNEQFF. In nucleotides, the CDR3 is TGTGCCAGCAGTTCGCTGACACGACGATACTACAATGAGCAGTTCTTC.

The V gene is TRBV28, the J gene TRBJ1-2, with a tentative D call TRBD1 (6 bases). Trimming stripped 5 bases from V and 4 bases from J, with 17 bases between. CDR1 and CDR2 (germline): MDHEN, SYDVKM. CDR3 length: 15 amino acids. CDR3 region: CASSHRSRGGYGYTF. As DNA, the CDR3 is TGTGCCAGCAGTCACCGCTCCAGGGGCGGCTATGGCTACACCTTC.

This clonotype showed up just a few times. DNA for the CDR3: TGCAGTGCTAACGGGAGGGGGGCCGGGGAGCTGTTTTTT. This codes for CSANGRGAGELFF. The chain combines TRBV20-1 with TRBJ2-2; 8 nucleotides line up with TRBD2. The germline gives CDR1 DFQATT, CDR2 SNEGSKA (reference sequence). V was pared by 4 bases and J by 6 bases, with 4 bases of the junction left unmatched. The CDR3 has 13 residues.

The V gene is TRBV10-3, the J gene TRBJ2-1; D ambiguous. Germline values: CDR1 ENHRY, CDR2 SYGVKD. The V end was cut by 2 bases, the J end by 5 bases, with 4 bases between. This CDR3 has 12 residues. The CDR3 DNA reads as TGTGCCATCAGTGAGATCGACAATGAGCAGTTCTTC. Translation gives CAISEIDNEQFF.

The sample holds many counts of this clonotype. The CDR3 region is CASSWRRTEAFF. The CDR3 coding sequence is TGTGCCAGCAGTTGGAGAAGGACTGAAGCTTTCTTT. The J gene is TRBJ1-1, the V gene TRBV7-2; D call uncertain. Germline lookup yields CDR1 SGHTA and CDR2 FQGNSA. The CDR3 totals 12 residues. Between the trimmed V and J ends, which lost 6 bases and 5 bases, there was a span of 10 bases. The full variable domain, in which reference TRBV7-2 and TRBJ1-1 provide the parts outside the CDR3, is GAGVSQSPSNKVTEKGKDVELRCDPISGHTALYWYRQSLGQGLEFLIYFQGNSAPDKSGLPSDRFSAERTGGSVSTLTIQRTQQEDSAVYLCASSWRRTEAFFGQGTRLTVV.

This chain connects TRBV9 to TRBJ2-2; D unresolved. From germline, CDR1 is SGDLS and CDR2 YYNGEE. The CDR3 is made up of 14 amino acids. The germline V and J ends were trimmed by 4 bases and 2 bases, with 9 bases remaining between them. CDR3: CASSLEFNTGELFF. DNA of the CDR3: TGTGCCAGCAGCTTGGAATTTAACACCGGGGAGCTGTTTTTT.

The CDR3 reads CASRPSGPPYEQYF. The CDR3, as DNA: TGTGCCAGCAGACCAAGCGGACCGCCCTACGAGCAGTACTTC. The chain recombines TRBV6-2 or TRBV6-3 with TRBJ2-7; D perhaps matches TRBD2 (5 bases). This CDR3 has 14 amino acids. Germline values: CDR1 MNHEY, CDR2 SVGEGT. Trimming took off 6 bases at V and 2 bases at J, with 14 bases between the two ends.

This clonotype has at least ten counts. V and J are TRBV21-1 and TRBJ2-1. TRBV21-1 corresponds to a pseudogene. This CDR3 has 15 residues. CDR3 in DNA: TGTGCCAGCAGCAGGACCAGGACCTCCTACAATGAGCAGTTCTTC. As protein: CASSRTRTSYNEQFF.

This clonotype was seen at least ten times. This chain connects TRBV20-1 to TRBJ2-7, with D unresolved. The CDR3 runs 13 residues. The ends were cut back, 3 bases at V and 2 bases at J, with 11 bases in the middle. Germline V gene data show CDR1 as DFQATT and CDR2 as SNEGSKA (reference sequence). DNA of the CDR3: TGCAGTGCTAGGTCTTTATTAGCCTACGAGCAGTACTTC. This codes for CSARSLLAYEQYF.

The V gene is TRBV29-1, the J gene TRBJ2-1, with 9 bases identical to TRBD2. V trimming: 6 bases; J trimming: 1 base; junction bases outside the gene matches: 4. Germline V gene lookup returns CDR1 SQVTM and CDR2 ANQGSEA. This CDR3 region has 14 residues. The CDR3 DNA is TGCAGCGTCCCGACTAGCGGTTCCTACAATGAGCAGTTCTTC. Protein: CSVPTSGSYNEQFF.

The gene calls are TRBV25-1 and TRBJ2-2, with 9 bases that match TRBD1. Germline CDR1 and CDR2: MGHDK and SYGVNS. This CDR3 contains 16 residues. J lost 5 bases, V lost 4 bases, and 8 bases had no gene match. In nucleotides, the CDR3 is TGTGCCAGCAGTGCCCCGGACAGGGGCGAGACCGGGGAGCTGTTTTTT. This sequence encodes CASSAPDRGETGELFF. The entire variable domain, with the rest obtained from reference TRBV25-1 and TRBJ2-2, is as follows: EADIYQTPRYLVIGTGKKITLECSQTMGHDKMYWYQQDPGMELHLIHYSYGVNSTEKGDLSSESTVSRIRTEHFPLTLESARPSHTSQYLCASSAPDRGETGELFFGEGSRLTVL.

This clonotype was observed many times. The CDR3 spells CASSVRSSGANVLTF. The DNA of the CDR3 is TGTGCCAGCAGCGTCCGCAGCTCTGGGGCCAACGTCCTGACTTTC. The chain couples TRBV13 to TRBJ2-6; no firm D call. CDR1 is PRHDT and CDR2 is FYEKMQ in the germline V gene (reference sequence). The CDR3 loop spans 15 amino acids. V lost 5 bases and J 0 bases, leaving 8 bases between the germline ends.